One sample yielded the 26 T cell receptor beta chains listed below, sequenced in a study of blood T cells in healthy people across ages. For the second PCR, which ran for about 6 to 11 cycles, a sample-barcoded 5' primer and a J-beta primer mix were used. TCRdb re-analysed the 5' RACE reads in MiXCR, keeping a single row per CDR3 protein. Of about 1.5 million distinct CDR3 sequences listed, about 42% are singletons. Material for sequencing was blood. These TCRs come from a young woman in good health.

This chain uses TRBV6-1 with TRBJ2-1; TRBD2 aligns across 11 bases. CDR3 length: 15 amino acids. The germline V gene encodes CDR1 MNHNS and CDR2 SASEGT. J lost 10 bases, V lost 2 bases, and 7 bases had no gene match. This chain's CDR3 is CASSEKLAGVREQFF. DNA of the CDR3: TGTGCCAGCAGTGAAAAACTAGCGGGAGTTCGAGAGCAGTTCTTC.

The chain has TRBV27 and TRBJ1-6; unclear D gene. Trimming removed 2 bases from V and 1 base from J, with 6 bases in between. CDR1 MNHEY and CDR2 SMNVEV come from the germline V gene (reference sequence). The CDR3 extends over 15 amino acids. CDR3 amino acids: CASSLSGSYNSPLHF. CDR3 in DNA: TGTGCCAGCAGTTTAAGCGGGTCCTATAATTCACCCCTCCACTTT.

The chain has TRBV7-9 and TRBJ1-1; D perhaps matches TRBD1 (5 bases). CDR1 and CDR2 (germline): SEHNR, FQNEAQ (reference sequence). This CDR3 region has 12 residues. The V end lost 5 bases, the J end lost 8 bases, and 12 bases lay between the germline ends. The CDR3 DNA sequence: TGTGCCAGCAGCCTCGGGACTAGGGAAGCTTTCTTT. It codes for CASSLGTREAFF.

In this sample, this clonotype turned up a few times. The CDR3 protein is CASSQDWQGTEAFF. For the CDR3, the DNA is TGCGCCAGCAGCCAAGATTGGCAGGGGACTGAAGCTTTCTTT. The V call is TRBV4-3, the J call TRBJ1-1; D possibly corresponds to TRBD1 (6 bases). CDR3 length: 14 residues. CDR1 and CDR2 from the germline V gene are LGHNA and YSLEER. The V end was cut by 0 bases, the J end by 5 bases, with 10 bases between.

V is TRBV11-3 and J is TRBJ2-2; D remains unclear. The CDR3 totals 13 residues. Germline V gene lookup returns CDR1 SGHNT and CDR2 YENEEA. V lost 2 bases and J lost 6, with 7 bases in between. CDR3 protein: CASSLLTPGELFF. CDR3 in DNA: TGTGCCAGCAGCTTACTTACGCCCGGGGAGCTGTTTTTT.

This clonotype was found a few times. The rearrangement joins TRBV25-1 to TRBJ2-6, with unresolved D. Germline assignment: CDR1 MGHDK and CDR2 SYGVNS. Deletions cut 3 bases from V and 0 bases from J, with 18 bases between. The CDR3 is made up of 19 amino acids. Here the CDR3 DNA reads TGTGCCAGCAGTGATCCCTCGGGCCAGCCTGGCTCTGGGGCCAACGTCCTGACTTTC. Protein: CASSDPSGQPGSGANVLTF.

The CDR3 bases are TGCAGTGCTAGGACTAGCGGTGGGGGAGATACGCAGTATTTT. Amino acids: CSARTSGGGDTQYF. The chain joins TRBV20-1 to TRBJ2-3, with TRBD2 matching 9 bases. The CDR3 is made up of 14 amino acids. Germline CDR1 is DFQATT and CDR2 is SNEGSKA (reference sequence). V was pared by 3 bases and J by 5 bases, with 6 bases of the junction left unmatched.

This clonotype was counted only a few times. The chain links TRBV20-1 to TRBJ2-1; 12 nucleotides agree with TRBD1. The V gene end was trimmed by 4 bases and the J gene end by 8 bases; junction bases not matched to a gene: 6. CDR1 DFQATT and CDR2 SNEGSKA come from the germline V gene (reference sequence). This CDR3 contains 14 residues. The CDR3 nucleotides read TGCAGTGCTACTTCCGGGACAGGGGGCGATGAGCAGTTCTTC. This codes for CSATSGTGGDEQFF.

In the case of this clonotype: One base away lies a much larger clone, so this may be a sequencing read error. The rearrangement links TRBV6-6 to TRBJ2-5, with D possibly matching TRBD2 (5 bases). The CDR3 extends over 14 amino acids. The germline CDR1 and CDR2 sequences are MNHNY and SVGAGI (reference sequence). Here the CDR3 reads CAGSQQSGKETQYF. The CDR3 bases are TGTGCCGGCAGTCAGCAATCCGGGAAAGAGACCCAGTACTTC.

Concerning this clonotype: One end of the junction does not line up with germline, which may come from a read error. The V call is TRBV4-3, the J call TRBJ2-1; 9 positions match TRBD2. The CDR3 extends over 17 amino acids. The germline gives CDR1 LGHNA, CDR2 YSLEER. CDR3 sequence: CASSQRAGSGSQNEQSF. Written as DNA, the CDR3 is TGCGCCAGCAGCCAGCGCGCGGGTAGCGGGAGTCAAAATGAGCAGTCCTTC.

The genes are TRBV6-2 or TRBV6-3 and TRBJ1-1, with a possible D match to TRBD1 (5 bases). Germline V gives CDR1 MNHEY, CDR2 SVGEGT. V was cut by 0 bases and J by 3 bases, with 11 bases left in between. The CDR3 sequence is 15 residues long. CDR3 loop: CASSYSIRADTEAFF. CDR3 nucleotide sequence: TGTGCCAGCAGTTACTCGATCAGGGCCGACACTGAAGCTTTCTTT.

J is TRBJ2-3 and V is TRBV7-2, with D possibly matching TRBD2 (6 bases). This CDR3 comprises 15 residues. V lost 5 bases and J lost 4, with 16 bases in between. CDR1 and CDR2 from the germline V gene are SGHTA and FQGNSA. The CDR3 spells CASSPTGTGADTQYF. CDR3 sequence (DNA): TGTGCCAGCAGCCCCACCGGGACTGGGGCAGATACGCAGTATTTT. The full variable domain, its missing parts supplied by reference TRBV7-2 and TRBJ2-3, is GAGVSQSPSNKVTEKGKDVELRCDPISGHTALYWYRQSLGQGLEFLIYFQGNSAPDKSGLPSDRFSAERTGGSVSTLTIQRTQQEDSAVYLCASSPTGTGADTQYFGPGTRLTVL.

The J gene is TRBJ1-4, the V gene TRBV4-1; 8 nucleotides line up with TRBD1. Germline CDR1 MGHRA, CDR2 YSYEKL. The V and J ends lost 1 base and 16 bases, in that order; junction bases with no gene match: 8. This CDR3 has 13 residues. The CDR3 loop is CASSQVGQGEAFF. CDR3 DNA sequence: TGCGCCAGCAGCCAAGTCGGACAGGGCGAGGCGTTTTTT.

This clonotype was picked up many times. J is TRBJ2-3 and V is TRBV6-5; D perhaps matches TRBD2 (6 bases). Germline loops: CDR1 MNHEY, CDR2 SVGAGI. Trimming left V 6 bases short and J 2 bases short, with 15 bases between. The CDR3 is 15 residues long. CDR3 loop: CASRQIASDTDTQYF. CDR3 DNA: TGTGCCAGCAGACAAATAGCTAGCGACACAGATACGCAGTATTTT.

J is TRBJ1-2 and V is TRBV29-1, with D possibly matching TRBD1 (5 bases). The V gene's germline CDR1 is SQVTM and CDR2 ANQGSEA. This CDR3 is 13 amino acids long. V lost 4 bases and J 8 bases, leaving 17 bases between the germline ends. CDR3: CSVVQGSGWGYTF. CDR3 bases: TGCAGCGTTGTGCAGGGTTCAGGCTGGGGCTACACCTTC.

A few counts support this clonotype. The CDR3 here is CASSRWEHTEAFF. CDR3 bases: TGTGCCAGCAGCCGGTGGGAGCACACTGAAGCTTTCTTT. The chain has TRBV3-1 and TRBJ1-1; D call uncertain. CDR1 is LGHDT and CDR2 is YNNKEL in the germline V gene (reference sequence). With 4 bases removed from V and 3 bases from J, the gap between germline ends came to 9 bases. The CDR3 totals 13 residues.

This clonotype was picked up a small number of times. This chain connects TRBV29-1 to TRBJ2-2, with D maybe TRBD1 (6 bases). V shed 0 bases and J shed 6 bases, with 8 bases lying between them. The CDR3 loop spans 13 amino acids. In germline, CDR1 is SQVTM, CDR2 ANQGSEA. The CDR3, as DNA: TGCAGCGTTGAAGATTGGACAGCCGGGGAGCTGTTTTTT. It specifies CSVEDWTAGELFF.

The chain employs TRBV2 and TRBJ2-7; the match to TRBD1 covers 7 bases. The ends lost 6 bases at V and 5 bases at J; junction bases unmatched: 16. The CDR3 loop spans 16 amino acids. CDR1 SNHLY and CDR2 FYNNEI come from the germline V gene. CDR3 sequence (DNA): TGTGCCAGCAGCGAGAGATTTAGACAGGGTTGGGACGAGCAGTACTTC. Residues: CASSERFRQGWDEQYF.

This clonotype was counted ten times or more. The V gene is TRBV11-2, the J gene TRBJ2-1; TRBD1 matches at 7 bases. Germline V lookup: CDR1 SGHAT, CDR2 FQNNGV. This CDR3 spans 14 amino acids. The junction had 3 bases not matched to a gene; V was cut back by 3 bases and J by 4 bases. CDR3 sequence (DNA): TGTGCCAGCAGCTTGAACAGGGGTTACAATGAGCAGTTCTTC. It specifies CASSLNRGYNEQFF.

This clonotype came up a few times. The chain employs TRBV12-3 or TRBV12-4 and TRBJ1-1; weak D call: TRBD1 (6 bases). The CDR3 consists of 15 residues. V lost 0 bases and J 2 bases, leaving 10 bases between the germline ends. CDR3 bases: TGTGCCAGCAGTTTAGCGACAGGACTCAACACTGAAGCTTTCTTT. Translated, it gives CASSLATGLNTEAFF.

This rearrangement joins TRBV5-1 to TRBJ2-5; D not resolved. The germline V and J ends were trimmed by 3 bases and 5 bases, with 11 bases remaining between them. In germline, CDR1 is SGHRS, CDR2 YFSETQ. This CDR3 contains 13 residues. In nucleotides, the CDR3 is TGCGCCAGCAGCTCTTCCCTCCGGGAGACCCAGTACTTC. Residues: CASSSSLRETQYF.

V usage is TRBV30 and J usage is TRBJ1-1; D is perhaps TRBD1 (5 bases). This CDR3 comprises 12 residues. V was pared by 5 bases and J by 1 base, with 8 bases between. Germline CDR1 reads GTSNPN; CDR2 reads SVGIG (reference sequence). The CDR3 loop reads CAWGTANTEAFF. The CDR3 DNA reads as TGTGCCTGGGGGACGGCGAACACTGAAGCTTTCTTT. The full variable domain, with the rest looked up from reference TRBV30 and TRBJ1-1, is SQTIHQWPATLVQPVGSPLSLECTVEGTSNPNLYWYRQAAGRGLQLLFYSVGIGQISSEVPQNLSASRPQDRQFILSSKKLLLSDSGFYLCAWGTANTEAFFGQGTRLTVV.

This clonotype was recorded a few times. J is TRBJ2-1 and V is TRBV6-2 or TRBV6-3; 11 bases agree with TRBD2. Losses at the gene ends were 8 bases for V and 8 bases for J; bases not matched to a gene: 11. The V gene's germline CDR1 is MNHEY and CDR2 SVGEGT. This CDR3 has 15 residues. CDR3 in amino acids: CASRRVAGGPHEQFF. The CDR3 DNA reads TGTGCCAGCCGCCGGGTAGCGGGAGGGCCCCATGAGCAGTTCTTC.

This sequence joins TRBV20-1 and TRBJ2-3; no clear D gene. The CDR3 length is 13 residues. V lost 0 bases and J 1 base, leaving 5 bases between the germline ends. Germline loops: CDR1 DFQATT, CDR2 SNEGSKA (reference sequence). DNA of the CDR3: TGCAGTGCTAGAGACGGCCGCACAGATACGCAGTATTTT. It specifies CSARDGRTDTQYF.

Points on this clonotype: A junction end diverges from the germline sequence, so it may reflect a read error. The chain combines TRBV20-1 with TRBJ1-1; D gene ambiguous. The CDR3 length is 12 residues. From germline, CDR1 is DFQATT and CDR2 SNEGSKA (reference sequence). The CDR3 DNA is TGCAGTGCTGGAGATTCCCCCGCTGTAGCTTTCTTT. The encoded protein is CSAGDSPAVAFF.

The gene calls are TRBV9 and TRBJ2-5; possible D gene TRBD2, 6 bases. The germline V gene has CDR1 SGDLS and CDR2 YYNGEE. There are 14 residues in the CDR3. Between the trimmed V and J ends, which lost 4 bases and 1 base, there was a span of 11 bases. The DNA of the CDR3 is TGTGCCAGCAGCTCGGGACTGATCCAAGAGACCCAGTACTTC. Residues: CASSSGLIQETQYF.